A selection of T cell receptor beta chains follows, all from one sample in a study of OX40 agonist ivuxolimab in advanced cancers. Sequencing used immunoSEQ multiplex PCR; TCRdb keeps in-frame clones, though not all of them. This table holds tens of thousands of clones, more than 85% found once. The specimen was CD4+ or CD8+ T cells sorted from blood, collected in a trial of the OX40 agonist ivuxolimab. The receptors originated from an adult with an advanced solid tumor such as melanoma, head and neck, liver or kidney cancer. Each CDR3 is given with its conserved first and last residue. The order of the fields is D gene, CDR3 length, clone size, V gene, J gene, CDR3 protein, CDR3 DNA. A D gene is named only where the DNA matches it firmly. Some rows mark clone size as missing; the rest say once, few, many or name a class of expanded clone.

D: TRBD2; length: 14; size: NA; V: TRBV7-9; J: TRBJ2-7; CDR3: CASTGLAGEYEQYF; DNA: TGTGCCAGCACCGGACTAGCGGGAGAATACGAGCAGTACTTC
D: TRBD1; length: 13; size: NA; V: TRBV15; J: TRBJ1-5; CDR3: CATRTGSNQPQHF; DNA: TGTGCCACCAGGACAGGGAGCAATCAGCCCCAGCATTTT
D: NA; length: 15; size: NA; V: TRBV27; J: TRBJ2-7; CDR3: CASSYWRAGFYEQYF; DNA: TGTGCCAGCAGTTATTGGAGAGCGGGTTTCTACGAGCAGTACTTC
D: TRBD2; length: 15; size: NA; V: TRBV5-1; J: TRBJ2-3; CDR3: CASRDGLAGVDTQYF; DNA: TGCGCCAGCAGGGACGGACTAGCGGGAGTAGATACGCAGTATTTT
D: TRBD2; length: 16; size: NA; V: TRBV9; J: TRBJ2-1; CDR3: CASSVDLAGVGNEQFF; DNA: TGTGCCAGCAGCGTAGATCTAGCGGGAGTGGGCAATGAGCAGTTCTTC
D: NA; length: 17; size: NA; V: TRBV5-8; J: TRBJ2-7; CDR3: CASSFASSRGSSYEQYF; DNA: TGTGCCAGCAGCTTTGCAAGCTCGAGGGGGTCCTCCTACGAGCAGTACTTC
D: TRBD1; length: 12; size: NA; V: TRBV28; J: TRBJ2-1; CDR3: CASKDRGNEQFF; DNA: TGTGCCAGCAAGGACAGGGGGAATGAGCAGTTCTTC
D: NA; length: 15; size: once; V: TRBV5-1; J: TRBJ2-2; CDR3: CASSPPVGFSGELFF; DNA: TGCGCCAGCAGCCCGCCGGTTGGTTTTTCCGGGGAGCTGTTTTTT
D: TRBD1; length: 15; size: NA; V: TRBV4-1; J: TRBJ2-1; CDR3: CASSQTTGGYNEQFF; DNA: TGCGCCAGCAGCCAAACAACAGGGGGATACAATGAGCAGTTCTTC
D: TRBD1; length: 13; size: NA; V: TRBV10-2; J: TRBJ2-7; CDR3: CASSDNRGEEQYF; DNA: TGCGCCAGCAGTGATAACAGGGGCGAAGAGCAGTACTTC
D: NA; length: 19; size: NA; V: TRBV7-2; J: TRBJ2-2; CDR3: CASSLDAAASSVGAGELFF; DNA: TGTGCCAGCAGCTTAGATGCCGCGGCCAGCTCCGTCGGGGCCGGGGAGCTGTTTTTT
D: TRBD1; length: 14; size: NA; V: TRBV10-3; J: TRBJ2-7; CDR3: CAISERGQGNEQYF; DNA: TGTGCCATCAGTGAACGAGGACAGGGGAACGAGCAGTACTTC
D: NA; length: 14; size: few; V: TRBV27; J: TRBJ1-1; CDR3: CASRPRALNTEAFF; DNA: TGTGCCAGCAGACCCCGGGCCTTGAACACTGAAGCTTTCTTT
D: TRBD1; length: 15; size: NA; V: TRBV15; J: TRBJ1-2; CDR3: CATSRDLGQGYGYTF; DNA: TGTGCCACCAGCAGAGATCTGGGACAGGGCTATGGCTACACCTTC
D: NA; length: 16; size: many; V: TRBV14; J: TRBJ2-1; CDR3: CASSQEPVFSYNEQFF; DNA: TGTGCCAGCAGCCAAGAACCCGTTTTCTCCTACAATGAGCAGTTCTTC
D: TRBD1; length: 13; size: NA; V: TRBV29-1; J: TRBJ2-7; CDR3: CSVGTGSSYEQYF; DNA: TGCAGCGTTGGGACAGGGTCTTCCTACGAGCAGTACTTC
D: TRBD1; length: 14; size: NA; V: TRBV5-5; J: TRBJ2-1; CDR3: CASSLRDSLNEQFF; DNA: TGTGCCAGCAGCCTCCGGGACAGTCTCAATGAGCAGTTCTTC
D: NA; length: 17; size: NA; V: TRBV9; J: TRBJ2-2; CDR3: CASSVSLVGVNTGELFF; DNA: TGTGCCAGCAGCGTAAGTCTAGTGGGAGTGAACACCGGGGAGCTGTTTTTT
D: NA; length: 14; size: NA; V: TRBV5-4; J: TRBJ2-2; CDR3: CASSLASNTGELFF; DNA: TGTGCCAGCAGCTTGGCCTCCAACACCGGGGAGCTGTTTTTT